This is a list of T cell receptor beta chains from one sample in a study of blood T cell repertoires in COVID-19. The assay was immunoSEQ multiplex PCR, and TCRdb's table has in-frame clones only and misses some. Of roughly 190,000 clones in the sample, around nine tenths are singletons; the top ten hold 3% to 4.5%. Sequencing used peripheral blood. The receptors were sampled from a man aged 18-30 years with active or convalescent COVID-19. The CDR3 runs from the conserved cysteine through the conserved F or W.

TRBV30	TRBJ2-3	CAWQSGLARPSWGQYF
TRBV28	TRBJ1-4	CASSYGQWGKLFF
TRBV18	TRBJ1-1	CASSPKEGAAFF
TRBV6-5	TRBJ1-1	CASSKQGASTEAFF
TRBV5-1	TRBJ1-2	CASSLGLEGAAYGYTF
TRBV15	TRBJ1-6	CATSRVNRGGNSPLHF
TRBV11-2	TRBJ1-6	CASSFDGAPYNSPLHF
TRBV7-9	TRBJ1-4	CASSTAGGQAGEKLFF
TRBV9	TRBJ2-7	CASSSAGGYSYEQYF
TRBV7-3	TRBJ2-1	CASSSGSTAHNEQFF
TRBV18	TRBJ2-1	CASSPSGGYNEQFF
TRBV11-2	TRBJ1-3	CASSLFFEDTIYF
TRBV29-1	TRBJ1-6	CRSLDLSSYNSPLHF
TRBV9	TRBJ2-7	CASSVDASLAYEQYF
TRBV16	TRBJ1-6	CASSQSHWDMSLNSPLHF
TRBV18	TRBJ2-1	CASPQAGGGEQFF
TRBV2	TRBJ1-1	CASSIYQGDTEAFF
TRBV5-1	TRBJ1-1	CASSLASLTAQNTEAFF
TRBV5-8	TRBJ1-2	CASSFAGDYGYTF
TRBV11-3	TRBJ2-5	CASSLALTSGFETQYF
TRBV19	TRBJ1-2	CASSIADTLRGGYTF
TRBV2	TRBJ1-5	CASSDFGRGGDQPQHF
TRBV29-1	TRBJ1-2	CSALSDSLSYGYTF
TRBV6-2/TRBV6-3	TRBJ1-1	CASSRRTGSMNTEAFF
TRBV9	TRBJ1-3	CASSAVELRGGNTIYF
TRBV11-2	TRBJ1-1	CASSLDLSGTVEAFF
TRBV10-3	TRBJ1-5	CAISSGNNQPQHF
TRBV12-3/TRBV12-4	TRBJ1-4	CASSRAYNEKLFF
TRBV5-1	TRBJ1-1	CASSSLTNTEAFF
TRBV9	TRBJ2-1	CASSPSTGALGEQFF
TRBV5-4	TRBJ2-1	CASSLESGNPYNEQFF
TRBV19	TRBJ2-7	CASSGSGTLYEQYF
TRBV11-2	TRBJ1-1	CASSLAGGVGAEAFF
TRBV19	TRBJ1-3	CASGGSLSGNTIYF
TRBV24-1	TRBJ2-3	CATSDRTDSTDTQYF
TRBV10-3	TRBJ1-6	CAIRDNYNSPLHF
TRBV27	TRBJ1-6	CASSLQRVNSPLHF
TRBV19	TRBJ2-1	CASTSGQGVYNEQFF
TRBV6-5	TRBJ1-2	CASSPGYGYTF
TRBV7-9	TRBJ2-3	CASSLDRDTDTQYF
TRBV27	TRBJ2-7	CASSHYPNEQYF
TRBV5-6	TRBJ2-3	CASSSSDTQYF
TRBV7-8	TRBJ1-6	CASSLTSSPLHF
TRBV6-2/TRBV6-3	TRBJ1-2	CASSYVRDQAGYTF
TRBV5-4	TRBJ2-1	CASSYRTSGYNEQFF
TRBV5-5	TRBJ2-1	CASSSGGQGAWNEQFF
TRBV6-6	TRBJ2-1	CASSDRTGGYEQFF
TRBV13	TRBJ2-1	CASSHSPPGDEQFF
TRBV30	TRBJ2-7	CAWSPEPYYEQYF
TRBV3-1/TRBV3-2	TRBJ2-3	CASSHETDTQYF
TRBV9	TRBJ2-1	CASSPRGGGNEQFF
TRBV19	TRBJ2-4	CASSIGGGLAKNIQYF